This TCR beta chain is from a study of T cells in Graves' hyperthyroidism and ophthalmopathy. The germline CDR1 and CDR2 sequences are SGHTA and FQGNSA. CDR3 size: 15 residues. J was trimmed by 4 bases and V by 4 bases; bases with no gene match: 8. It was RNA transcripts that yielded the amplified TCR beta CDR3 regions. HTBI primers were used for first-round RT-PCR of the TCR CDR3. TCRdb redid the calling of the multiplex PCR reads with MiXCR, one entry per CDR3 protein. Of 750,000 to 950,000 distinct CDR3 sequences detected, around 38% appear once; the ten largest clones hold 7% to 10%. If no ophthalmopathy progression occurred within 18 months, Graves' hyperthyroidism was stable. Hyperthyroidism patients were newly diagnosed, had disease duration under 2 months, and were aged 18 to 65 years.

The rearrangement joins TRBV7-2 to TRBJ1-2; 8 bases are a match to TRBD1. This receptor was obtained from a man between 18 and 29 years old with Graves' hyperthyroidism. The specimen was blood. CDR3 sequence reads: CASSSYQGAGYGYTF. For the CDR3, the DNA is TGTGCCAGCAGCTCCTATCAGGGGGCAGGCTATGGCTACACCTTC.